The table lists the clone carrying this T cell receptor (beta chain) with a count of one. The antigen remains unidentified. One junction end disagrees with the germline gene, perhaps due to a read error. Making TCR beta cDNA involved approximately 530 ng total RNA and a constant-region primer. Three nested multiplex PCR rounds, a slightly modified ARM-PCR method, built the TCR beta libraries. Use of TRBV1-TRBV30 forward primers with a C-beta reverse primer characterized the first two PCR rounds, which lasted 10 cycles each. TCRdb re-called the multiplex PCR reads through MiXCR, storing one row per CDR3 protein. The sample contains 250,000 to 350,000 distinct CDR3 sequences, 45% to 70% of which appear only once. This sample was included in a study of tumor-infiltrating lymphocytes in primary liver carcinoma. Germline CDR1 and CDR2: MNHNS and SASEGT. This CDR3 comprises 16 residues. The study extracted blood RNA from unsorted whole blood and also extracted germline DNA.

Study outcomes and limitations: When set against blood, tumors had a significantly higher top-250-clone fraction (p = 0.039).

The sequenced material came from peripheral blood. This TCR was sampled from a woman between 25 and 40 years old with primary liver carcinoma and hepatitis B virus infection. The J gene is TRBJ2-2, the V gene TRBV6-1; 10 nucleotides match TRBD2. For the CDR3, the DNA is TGTGCCAACAGTGAAGTCCCAGCGGGAGGGTCCGGGGAGCTGTTTTTT. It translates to CANSEVPAGGSGELFF.